A single sample gave rise to the 2 T cell receptor beta chains below, sequenced in a study of CD8+ T cells in alopecia areata (dated by TCRdb to the late 2010s). Library preparation employed the immunoSEQ multiplex PCR assay. RNA was extracted from all samples and reverse transcribed into cDNA, which served as template for TCR sequencing. TCRdb took this table from immuneACCESS and kept in-frame rearrangements with V and J called. Such tables lack part of the clones; where checked against another copy, unresolved V genes explain under half of the gap, and the rest is unexplained. The sample table shows 100,000 to 150,000 clones, and approximately 57% are seen once. Together, the top ten hold around 5.4% of the sample. The intended sense of this specimen's time point label: 4 weeks on oral tofacitinib. What the treatment or condition label conveys for this sample: oral pan-JAK inhibitor, 5-10 mg twice daily.

The specimen comprised CD4+ T cells sorted from blood, sampled at week 4, from a patient treated with tofacitinib. These receptors originate from a human donor with alopecia areata.

The chain combines TRBV28 with TRBJ2-5, with 11 bases that match TRBD1. The V gene end was trimmed by 5 bases and the J gene end by 5 bases; junction bases not matched to a gene: 7. This CDR3 comprises 15 residues. From germline, CDR1 is MDHEN and CDR2 SYDVKM. CDR3 coding DNA: TGTGCCAGCAGTCCTCCGGACAGGGGGCGGGAGACCCAGTACTTC. It is translated as CASSPPDRGRETQYF. The variable domain in full, with the rest retrieved from reference TRBV28 and TRBJ2-5, is DVKVTQSSRYLVKRTGEKVFLECVQDMDHENMFWYRQDPGLGLRLIYFSYDVKMKEKGDIPEGYSVSREKKERFSLILESASTNQTSMYLCASSPPDRGRETQYFGPGTRLLVL.

J is TRBJ1-4 and V is TRBV4-1, with D hard to call. V was shortened by 4 bases and J by 4 bases, with 19 bases between the two germline ends. This CDR3 contains 17 residues. Germline values: CDR1 MGHRA, CDR2 YSYEKL. The CDR3 here is CASSRGSRVLVNEKLFF. The CDR3 region has the DNA TGCGCCAGCAGCCGAGGGTCAAGGGTTTTAGTTAATGAAAAACTGTTTTTT.